The T cell receptor beta chain described here comes from a study of low-dose radiotherapy and immunotherapy resistance in tumors. First-strand cDNA relied on TRAV- and TRBV-specific primers spanning alpha and beta chains. The PCR that amplified TCRs ran for roughly 20 cycles, relying on a constant-region primer and a V-primer adapter. A single record per CDR3 protein comes from TCRdb applying MiXCR to the reads. The sample shows tens of thousands of distinct CDR3 sequences, roughly 19% of them seen only once. Time point: after trial treatment. The sample's treatment: LDRT plus nivolumab, ipilimumab, low-dose cyclophosphamide and aspirin (RACIN trial). This clonotype was recorded many times. The germline V gene has CDR1 DFQATT and CDR2 SNEGSKA (reference sequence). The CDR3 runs 14 residues. The ends were cut back, 6 bases at V and 2 bases at J, with 17 bases in the middle.

This clonotype originated in a female donor with ovarian cancer. V and J are TRBV20-1 and TRBJ2-7, with D possibly being TRBD2 (6 bases). The specimen comprised PBMCs, sampled after low-dose radiotherapy plus immunotherapy. The CDR3 loop is CSAKGGTGTYEQYF. CDR3 bases: TGCAGTGCCAAGGGCGGGACGGGGACCTACGAGCAGTACTTC.